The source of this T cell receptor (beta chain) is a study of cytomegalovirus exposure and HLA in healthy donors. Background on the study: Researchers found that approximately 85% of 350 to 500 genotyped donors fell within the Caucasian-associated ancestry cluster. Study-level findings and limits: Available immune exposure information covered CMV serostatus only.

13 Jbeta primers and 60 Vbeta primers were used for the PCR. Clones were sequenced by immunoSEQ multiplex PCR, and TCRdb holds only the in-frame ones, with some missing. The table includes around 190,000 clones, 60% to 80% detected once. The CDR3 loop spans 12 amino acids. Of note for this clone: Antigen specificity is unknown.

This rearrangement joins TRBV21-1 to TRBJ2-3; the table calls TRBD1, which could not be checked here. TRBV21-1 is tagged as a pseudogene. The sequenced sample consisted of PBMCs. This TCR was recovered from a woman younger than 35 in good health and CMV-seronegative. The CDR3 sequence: CASTTIRDTQYF. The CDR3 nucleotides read TGTGCCAGCACCACGATCAGAGATACGCAGTATTTT.